The rows below give T cell receptor beta chains drawn from one sample of a study of OX40 agonist ivuxolimab in advanced cancers. Sequencing was performed with immunoSEQ multiplex PCR; in TCRdb, only in-frame clones are kept and a portion is missing. The top ten clones hold approximately 3% of a sample with some 70,000 clones, roughly 89% of them seen once. Material: CD4+ or CD8+ T cells sorted from blood, obtained in a trial of the OX40 agonist ivuxolimab. Receptors originate from an adult with an advanced solid tumor such as melanoma, head and neck, liver or kidney cancer. Each CDR3 is given with its conserved first and last residue. The D gene is left open where the match is weak. The size field is filled for only some rows; it gives once, few, many or a size class.

>15|TRBJ2-3|TRBV27|.|TRBD1
CASSSPGQYTDTQYF
TGTGCCAGCAGTTCCCCGGGACAGTACACAGATACGCAGTATTTT
>14|TRBJ2-7|TRBV19|.|.
CASSIDGRVGEQYF
TGTGCCAGTAGTATAGATGGCAGGGTCGGCGAGCAGTACTTC
>15|TRBJ1-1|TRBV28|.|TRBD1
CATQFSGQGMPEAFF
TGTGCCACCCAGTTCAGCGGACAGGGAATGCCTGAAGCTTTCTTT
>15|TRBJ2-1|TRBV2|.|.
CASTASLSTGNEQFF
TGTGCCAGCACGGCTTCCCTCTCAACGGGCAATGAGCAGTTCTTC
>14|TRBJ1-5|TRBV9|few|.
CASSVGLGNQPQHF
TGTGCCAGCAGCGTAGGGCTCGGCAATCAGCCCCAGCATTTT
>12|TRBJ2-1|TRBV7-3|.|.
CASSPSGVEQFF
TGTGCCAGCAGCCCGTCTGGGGTTGAGCAGTTCTTC
>15|TRBJ1-1|TRBV18|.|TRBD1
CASSPLEGAPSEAFF
TGTGCCAGCTCACCCCTTGAGGGGGCACCCAGTGAAGCTTTCTTT
>14|TRBJ1-1|TRBV6-1|once|.
CASRKPGLVLGAFF
TGTGCCAGCAGGAAACCGGGACTCGTCCTAGGAGCTTTCTTT
>16|TRBJ1-2|TRBV5-6|.|.
CASSLGPAVSLRGYTF
TGTGCCAGCAGCTTGGGGCCAGCGGTGAGTTTGCGGGGCTACACCTTC
>16|TRBJ2-1|TRBV7-3|.|TRBD2
CASSLARAGGWDEQFF
TGTGCCAGCAGCTTGGCCCGAGCGGGAGGGTGGGATGAGCAGTTCTTC
>12|TRBJ1-1|TRBV6-6|.|.
CASSHQGTEAFF
TGTGCCAGCAGCCACCAGGGAACTGAAGCTTTCTTT
>14|TRBJ1-2|TRBV5-5|.|.
CASSFQDPNYGYTF
TGTGCCAGCAGCTTTCAAGACCCTAACTATGGCTACACCTTC
>14|TRBJ2-2|TRBV25-1|.|TRBD2
CASSRAGGPGELFF
TGTGCCAGCAGTCGGGCGGGGGGGCCTGGGGAGCTGTTTTTT
>19|TRBJ1-6|TRBV5-1|.|TRBD1
CASSYFPLSGQGDNSPLHF
TGCGCCAGCAGCTACTTCCCACTCTCCGGACAGGGTGATAATTCACCCCTCCACTTT
>16|TRBJ1-6|TRBV6-1|.|TRBD1
CASSDSTGGNNSPLHF
TGTGCCAGCAGTGATTCGACAGGGGGTAATAATTCACCCCTCCACTTT
>15|TRBJ2-1|TRBV11-2|.|TRBD2
CASRTLAGARNEQFF
TGTGCCAGCAGGACCCTAGCGGGGGCCAGGAATGAGCAGTTCTTC
>15|TRBJ1-6|TRBV27|.|.
CASSQAAAYNSPLHF
TGTGCCAGCAGCCAAGCTGCAGCTTATAATTCACCCCTCCACTTT
>13|TRBJ2-2|TRBV2|medium-sized|TRBD2
CASIAGETGELFF
TGTGCCAGCATCGCGGGGGAGACCGGGGAGCTGTTTTTT
>16|TRBJ2-1|TRBV4-2|.|TRBD2
CASSQASAGGFNEQFF
TGTGCCAGCAGCCAAGCCAGTGCGGGGGGATTCAATGAGCAGTTCTTC
>14|TRBJ2-5|TRBV7-2|.|.
CASSRGAYQETQYF
TGTGCCAGCAGCCGAGGAGCGTACCAAGAGACCCAGTACTTC
>14|TRBJ2-2|TRBV5-4|.|.
CASSLVSNTGELFF
TGTGCCAGCAGCTTGGTATCGAACACCGGGGAGCTGTTTTTT
>16|TRBJ2-6|TRBV5-1|.|.
CASSSDGTWGANVLTF
TGCGCCAGCAGCTCGGACGGCACATGGGGGGCCAACGTCCTGACTTTC
>14|TRBJ1-1|TRBV7-2|.|.
CASSLGLQTDEAFF
TGTGCCAGCAGCTTAGGTCTGCAGACAGATGAAGCTTTCTTT
>15|TRBJ1-2|TRBV6-6|.|.
CASSYEDGSYYGYTF
TGTGCCAGCAGTTACGAGGACGGATCTTACTATGGCTACACCTTC
>16|TRBJ2-1|TRBV7-8|once|TRBD2
CASSPNGGGFYNEQFF
TGTGCCAGCAGCCCCAACGGGGGGGGTTTCTACAATGAGCAGTTCTTC
>15|TRBJ1-4|TRBV2|.|.
CASSEALGANEKLFF
TGTGCCAGCAGTGAAGCCCTCGGGGCGAATGAAAAACTGTTTTTT
>16|TRBJ1-1|TRBV6-5|.|.
CASSYSPGQMNTEAFF
TGTGCCAGCAGTTACTCACCGGGTCAGATGAACACTGAAGCTTTCTTT
>14|TRBJ2-7|TRBV11-2|.|.
CASTFHRSGNEQYF
TGTGCCAGCACCTTTCACCGCTCGGGGAACGAGCAGTACTTC
>14|TRBJ1-6|TRBV11-2|.|TRBD1
CASSPDRVYSPLHF
TGTGCCAGCAGCCCCGACAGGGTTTACTCACCCCTCCACTTT
>15|TRBJ2-1|TRBV28|.|.
CASSLWAGAANEQFF
TGTGCCAGCAGTTTATGGGCGGGGGCCGCCAATGAGCAGTTCTTC
>12|TRBJ2-7|TRBV7-9|.|.
CASSLTQGEQYF
TGTGCCAGCAGCTTAACTCAGGGTGAGCAGTACTTC
>14|TRBJ1-1|TRBV28|.|.
CASSPLGGRAEAFF
TGTGCCAGCAGTCCCCTCGGGGGTCGGGCTGAAGCTTTCTTT
>15|TRBJ2-7|TRBV5-4|.|TRBD2
CASSPRQTGGDEQYF
TGTGCCAGCAGCCCAAGACAAACTGGGGGGGACGAGCAGTACTTC
>14|TRBJ2-5|TRBV4-2|.|.
CASSQEKGRETQYF
TGTGCCAGCAGCCAAGAAAAGGGAAGAGAGACCCAGTACTTC
>14|TRBJ1-4|TRBV11-2|.|.
CASSPITRGEKLFF
TGTGCCAGCAGCCCGATTACCAGGGGCGAAAAACTGTTTTTT
>15|TRBJ2-3|TRBV5-1|.|.
CASSLDTASTDTQYF
TGCGCCAGCAGCTTGGATACAGCTAGCACAGATACGCAGTATTTT
>16|TRBJ2-2|TRBV6-1|few|TRBD1
CASSATTGMNTGELFF
TGTGCCAGCAGTGCTACGACAGGGATGAACACCGGGGAGCTGTTTTTT
>14|TRBJ1-1|TRBV7-9|once|.
CASSFEDSRTEAFF
TGTGCCAGCAGCTTTGAGGACAGTCGCACTGAAGCTTTCTTT
>15|TRBJ1-4|TRBV10-3|few|.
CAISDTQGFNEKLFF
TGTGCCATCAGTGATACGCAGGGGTTTAATGAAAAACTGTTTTTT
>19|TRBJ2-1|TRBV7-2|.|.
CASSLARDARDTAYNEQFF
TGTGCCAGCAGCTTAGCGCGAGATGCCCGGGACACGGCCTACAATGAGCAGTTCTTC
>14|TRBJ1-3|TRBV28|once|.
CASRGMGSGNTIYF
TGTGCCAGCAGAGGGATGGGCTCTGGAAACACCATATATTTT
>14|TRBJ1-5|TRBV28|.|.
CASRGAGSNQPQHF
TGTGCCAGCAGGGGAGCAGGGAGCAATCAGCCCCAGCATTTT
>14|TRBJ2-2|TRBV6-5|.|.
CASRPTAHTGELFF
TGTGCCAGCAGACCGACAGCTCACACCGGGGAGCTGTTTTTT
>17|TRBJ2-1|TRBV7-9|.|.
CASSLGRGQPSYNEQFF
TGTGCCAGCAGCTTAGGGCGGGGACAGCCCTCCTACAATGAGCAGTTCTTC
>15|TRBJ2-1|TRBV28|once|.
CATHPRGEVYNEQFF
TGTGCCACCCATCCCCGTGGAGAGGTCTACAATGAGCAGTTCTTC
>13|TRBJ2-1|TRBV5-4|.|TRBD2
CASSLVGGDEQFF
TGTGCCAGCAGCTTGGTGGGAGGGGATGAGCAGTTCTTC